This T cell receptor beta chain was sequenced during a study of T cells after yellow fever vaccination. This clonotype occurred a few times. TCRdb re-called the 5' RACE reads through MiXCR, storing one row per CDR3 protein. The top ten hold roughly an eighth of the sample, which has nearly 550,000 distinct CDR3 sequences, 15% to 20% seen once. The V end was cut by 8 bases, the J end by 5 bases, with 16 bases between. CDR1 and CDR2 from the germline V gene are MNHNS and SASEGT. The CDR3 has 13 amino acids. This material consisted of PBMCs, taken 15 days after the yellow fever booster vaccination. This chain uses TRBV6-1 with TRBJ2-7, with D possibly matching TRBD2 (6 bases). This sequence was found in a young man who received the YFV17D yellow fever vaccine. DNA for the CDR3: TGTGCCAGCCAGGACGGGAGAGGGAACGAGCAGTACTTC. As protein: CASQDGRGNEQYF.